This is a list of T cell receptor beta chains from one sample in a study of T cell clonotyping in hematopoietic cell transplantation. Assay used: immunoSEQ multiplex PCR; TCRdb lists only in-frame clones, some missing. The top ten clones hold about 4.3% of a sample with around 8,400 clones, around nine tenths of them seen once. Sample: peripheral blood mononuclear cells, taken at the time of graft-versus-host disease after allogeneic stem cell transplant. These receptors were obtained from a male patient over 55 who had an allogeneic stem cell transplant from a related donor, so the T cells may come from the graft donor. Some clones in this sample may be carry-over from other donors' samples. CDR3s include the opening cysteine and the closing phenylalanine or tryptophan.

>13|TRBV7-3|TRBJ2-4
CASSLRRGNIQYF
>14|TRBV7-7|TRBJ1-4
CASSLEGLNEKLFF
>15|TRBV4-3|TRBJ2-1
CASSHGLAVYNEQFF
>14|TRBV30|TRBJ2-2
CAWRPGSGTGELFF
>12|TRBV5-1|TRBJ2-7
CASSKSSYEQYF
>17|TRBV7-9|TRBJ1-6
CASSLGPGSSYNSPLHF
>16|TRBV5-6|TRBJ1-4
CASSLARDRGVEKLFF
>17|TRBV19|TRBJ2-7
CASSIDLRSPLPYEQYF
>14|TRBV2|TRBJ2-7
CASSDRDTLYEQYF
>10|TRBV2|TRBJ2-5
CASRQETQYF
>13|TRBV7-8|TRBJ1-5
CASTERPGQPQHF
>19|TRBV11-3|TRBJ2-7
CASSSGTGVSGLTFYEQYF